This T cell receptor beta chain was observed in a study of OX40 agonist ivuxolimab in advanced cancers. Background for the entire study: Ivuxolimab was a fully human IgG2 agonistic monoclonal antibody targeting the costimulatory receptor OX40 (CD134). Of the roughly 50 dose-escalation patients, hepatocellular carcinoma was present in about 20, melanoma in some 15, renal cell carcinoma in 9 and head and neck cancer in 9. Peripheral TCRbeta sequencing was intended to test whether TCR sequence diversity was altered and clonal T-cell expansion was caused by ivuxolimab. Patients were allowed to have had prior anti-PD-1, anti-PD-L1 or anti-CTLA-4 therapy, and approximately 43% of the dose-escalation patients had previously received checkpoint inhibitors. Partial responses were achieved by three dose-escalation patients, of whom one had hepatocellular carcinoma and two had cutaneous melanoma. The paper reports the monotherapy dose-escalation portion (N of about 56 patients) of the phase I ivuxolimab trial. Intravenous ivuxolimab was administered to patients every 2 weeks at six dose levels: 0.01, 0.1, 0.3, 1.5, 3 and 10 mg/kg. In the dose-escalation cohort, around four fifths of patients were male, and the mean age was roughly 56 years with a range of roughly 23 to 90. The paper as a whole reports these results and caveats: Low levels of normalized T-cell clonal expansion were also seen in some patients who did not respond. On average, CD8+ T cells showed more expanded clones than CD4+ T cells after ivuxolimab. Clonal expansion of both CD4+ and CD8+ blood T cells was observed from baseline to week 6 at doses 0.1 to 3.0 mg/kg. The antigen specificity of the peripheral T cells that underwent clonal expansion was not determined. In the 0.1-3.0 mg/kg groups, partial responders were among the patients with the lowest normalized peripheral clonal expansion, particularly in CD8+ T cells.

Genomic DNA was extracted from sorted cells for sequencing of the TCRbeta CDR3 region. The immunoSEQ Assay was used to sequence the TCRbeta CDR3 regions. TCRdb obtained this table from immuneACCESS and retained in-frame rearrangements with V and J assigned. These tables miss some clones; where compared with another copy, unresolved V genes account for less than half of the shortfall, and the remainder is unexplained. This sample has about 79,000 clones in its table, and around 94% of those were observed once. In total, the top ten clones hold around a tenth of the sample. Patients with autoimmune disease history or receiving systemic immunosuppression were excluded from the trial. Peripheral blood for TCR sequencing was collected from all dose cohorts at baseline, on cycle 4 day 1, and on cycle 7 day 1. The samples were drawn from a first-in-human, open-label, multicenter phase I dose-escalation trial of ivuxolimab. Adults with locally advanced or metastatic melanoma, renal cell carcinoma, hepatocellular carcinoma or head and neck squamous cell carcinoma were enrolled in the trial. CD4+ and CD8+ T cells were sorted separately from peripheral blood before TCR sequencing.

With regard to this clone: Its antigen is not yet known. No qualities accompany the bases; no much larger clone lies one base away.

This TCR came from an adult with an advanced solid tumor such as melanoma, head and neck, liver or kidney cancer. The input for sequencing was CD4+ or CD8+ T cells sorted from blood, taken in a trial of the OX40 agonist ivuxolimab.

The CDR3 region has the sequence CASSQDMVRGAPSTDTQYF. In nucleotides, the sequence is TGCGCCAGCAGCCAAGATATGGTGAGGGGGGCCCCTAGCACAGATACGCAGTATTTT. The rearranged chain carries TRBV4-3 and TRBJ2-3, with the D segment possibly TRBD1 or TRBD2, each aligning over 6 bases. The germline V gene encodes CDR1 LGHNA and CDR2 YSLEER. The CDR3 measures 19 amino acids from cysteine to phenylalanine. Only the CDR3 part of the read is kept: 57 bases, read in frame from the first base. The junction carries 19 bases between V and J, which are trimmed by 0 bases and 0 bases respectively.